The 25 T cell receptor beta chains presented below share a single source sample, sequenced in a study of blood T cell repertoires in COVID-19. TCRdb keeps only in-frame clones here, not all; method: immunoSEQ multiplex PCR. The profile shows roughly 180,000 clones, 85% of them singletons. Specimen: peripheral blood. These receptors all come from a woman aged 55-69 years with acute or convalescent COVID-19.

J is TRBJ1-1 and V is TRBV12-3 or TRBV12-4, with a tentative D call TRBD1 (5 bases). The CDR3 has 13 amino acids. Deletions cut 8 bases from V and 3 bases from J, with 13 bases between. DNA of the CDR3: TGTGCCAGCGATCGCAGGGAGGACACTGAAGCTTTCTTT. It is translated as CASDRREDTEAFF.

The chain carries TRBV19 and TRBJ2-3; no firm D call. Germline-derived CDR1 and CDR2 are LNHDA and SQIVND (reference sequence). The CDR3 consists of 17 residues. V dropped 1 base and J dropped 3 bases, with 17 bases sitting between them. CDR3 sequence reads: CASSIGLGPAITDTQYF. CDR3 in DNA: TGTGCCAGTAGTATAGGCCTGGGCCCAGCAATAACAGATACGCAGTATTTT.

The DNA of the CDR3 is TGTGCCAGCGGACAGGGCCAGAACACTGAAGCTTTCTTT. Translating gives CASGQGQNTEAFF. The rearrangement links TRBV19 to TRBJ1-1; 8 positions match TRBD1. Trimming at V came to 9 bases and at J to 1 base, leaving 4 bases not matched to a gene. Germline loops: CDR1 LNHDA, CDR2 SQIVND (reference sequence). The CDR3 extends over 13 amino acids.

The chain links TRBV28 to TRBJ2-3; 13 bases are a match to TRBD2. Trimming at V came to 5 bases and at J to 2 bases, leaving 4 bases not matched to a gene. Germline V lookup: CDR1 MDHEN, CDR2 SYDVKM. CDR3 size: 16 residues. The CDR3 coding sequence is TGTGCCAGCAGTACGGGACTAGCGGGGTTCACAGATACGCAGTATTTT. Encoded protein: CASSTGLAGFTDTQYF.

The V call is TRBV4-1, the J call TRBJ2-2; D not resolved. Trimming took off 1 base at V and 5 bases at J, with 11 bases between the two ends. CDR1 is MGHRA and CDR2 is YSYEKL in the germline V gene. The CDR3 runs to 15 residues. DNA of the CDR3: TGCGCCAGCAGCCAAGGTATACAGCTAACCGGGGAGCTGTTTTTT. The encoded protein is CASSQGIQLTGELFF.

Here the CDR3 reads CASSQVAGEVEQFF. The CDR3 bases are TGTGCCAGCTCACAGGTAGCGGGAGAGGTTGAGCAGTTCTTC. V usage is TRBV18 and J usage is TRBJ2-1; 9 positions agree with TRBD2. Germline loops: CDR1 KGHSH, CDR2 LQKENI. With V trimmed by 4 bases and J by 9 bases, 7 bases remained unmatched. The CDR3 runs 14 residues.

The rearrangement links TRBV28 to TRBJ2-7; TRBD1 is a possible D gene (6 bases). The V end was cut by 11 bases, the J end by 6 bases, with 20 bases between. The CDR3 has 13 residues. Germline CDR1 reads MDHEN; CDR2 reads SYDVKM. The CDR3 sequence is CALQGNVRGEQYF. For the CDR3, the DNA is TGTGCCTTACAGGGAAACGTGAGGGGCGAGCAGTACTTC.

The rearrangement links TRBV11-1 to TRBJ1-2, with D maybe TRBD1 (5 bases). The CDR3 totals 13 residues. V shed 2 bases and J shed 3 bases, with 7 bases lying between them. Per germline, CDR1 SGHAT and CDR2 FQDESV (reference sequence). CDR3 in DNA: TGTGCCAGCAGCTTACAGGGTGACTATGGCTACACCTTC. This encodes CASSLQGDYGYTF.

J is TRBJ1-2 and V is TRBV9, with D possibly TRBD1 on 5 matching bases. Trimming pared 0 bases from V and 3 bases from J, leaving 12 bases between. CDR3 size: 15 residues. The germline V gene has CDR1 SGDLS and CDR2 YYNGEE. CDR3 loop: CASSVDGRGDYGYTF. The CDR3 region has the DNA TGTGCCAGCAGCGTAGACGGGAGGGGTGACTATGGCTACACCTTC.

The rearrangement joins TRBV3-1 (or the pseudogene TRBV3-2) to TRBJ2-5; 15 nucleotides match TRBD2. Per germline, CDR1 LGHDT and CDR2 YNNKEL (reference sequence). V shed 3 bases and J 4 bases; nucleotides not matched to a gene: 6. The CDR3 is 17 amino acids. This CDR3 is CASSQRTSGRGGETQYF. The CDR3 region has the DNA TGTGCCAGCAGCCAGCGGACTAGCGGGAGGGGCGGAGAGACCCAGTACTTC.

The rearrangement uses TRBV20-1 and TRBJ1-4; the D is unclear. CDR1 and CDR2 from the germline V gene are DFQATT and SNEGSKA (reference sequence). The CDR3 contains 11 residues. The V end was cut by 2 bases, the J end by 5 bases, with 3 bases between. This chain's CDR3 is CSARINEKLFF. CDR3 bases: TGCAGTGCTAGAATAAATGAAAAACTGTTTTTT.

This clone appeared a single time. The chain uses TRBV3-1 (or the pseudogene TRBV3-2) and TRBJ1-2, with 7 positions matching TRBD1. The germline gives CDR1 LGHDT, CDR2 YNNKEL (reference sequence). This CDR3 has 17 amino acids. V was clipped by 3 bases and J by 0 bases; unmatched bases: 10. The CDR3 reads CASSHILDRSTNYGYTF. The DNA for the CDR3 is TGTGCCAGCAGCCACATTTTGGACAGGAGCACTAACTATGGCTACACCTTC.

The sample holds a few counts of this clone. The rearrangement uses TRBV11-3 and TRBJ2-1; 10 bases line up with TRBD2. J lost 4 bases, V lost 3 bases, and 0 bases had no gene match. This CDR3 has 14 residues. Germline CDR1 reads SGHNT; CDR2 reads YENEEA. The CDR3 DNA reads TGTGCCAGCAGCTTTAGCGGGAGGTACAATGAGCAGTTCTTC. It encodes CASSFSGRYNEQFF.

With regard to this clone: Other DNA sequences in this sample translate to the same CDR3. The V gene is TRBV18, the J gene TRBJ2-1; 8 bases align to TRBD2. The CDR3 runs to 14 residues. J gave up 5 bases and V 3 bases, and 3 bases lay outside the gene matches. Germline V lookup: CDR1 KGHSH, CDR2 LQKENI. In DNA, the CDR3 is TGTGCCAGCTCACCTCTAGCGGGCGACAATGAGCAGTTCTTC. Residues: CASSPLAGDNEQFF. The full variable domain, completed using reference TRBV18 and TRBJ2-1, is NAGVMQNPRHLVRRRGQEARLRCSPMKGHSHVYWYRQLPEEGLKFMVYLQKENIIDESGMPKERFSAEFPKEGPSILRIQQVVRGDSAAYFCASSPLAGDNEQFFGPGTRLTVL.

The J gene is TRBJ2-7, the V gene TRBV11-2; TRBD2 aligns across 7 bases. CDR1 is SGHAT, CDR2 FQNNGV, per germline. CDR3 length: 15 amino acids. Trimming at V came to 1 base and at J to 2 bases, leaving 5 bases not matched to a gene. This CDR3 is CASSLVLGRPYEQYF. DNA for the CDR3: TGTGCCAGCAGCTTAGTACTCGGGAGGCCCTACGAGCAGTACTTC.

The chain is built from TRBV30 and TRBJ2-2; D may be TRBD2 (6 bases). CDR1 is GTSNPN, CDR2 SVGIG, per germline (reference sequence). The CDR3 contains 15 residues. Trimming pared 0 bases from V and 5 bases from J, leaving 13 bases between. CDR3 residues: CAWSVLQGGTGELFF. In nucleotides, the CDR3 is TGTGCCTGGAGTGTATTGCAGGGAGGAACCGGGGAGCTGTTTTTT.

The chain couples TRBV19 to TRBJ2-2, with TRBD2 identical over 7 bases. Germline V gene sequence: CDR1 LNHDA, CDR2 SQIVND (reference sequence). This CDR3 has 14 amino acids. Trimming at V came to 7 bases and at J to 8 bases, leaving 10 bases not matched to a gene. DNA for the CDR3: TGTGCCAGTAAGGATGGGAGGGCCAGTGGGGAGCTGTTTTTT. Its protein is CASKDGRASGELFF.

The rearrangement joins TRBV5-1 to TRBJ1-1; weak D call: TRBD1 (6 bases). Between the trimmed V and J ends, which lost 0 bases and 5 bases, there was a span of 17 bases. Germline lookup yields CDR1 SGHRS and CDR2 YFSETQ. This CDR3 region has 16 residues. The CDR3 DNA reads TGCGCCAGCAGCTTGGACCCAGGGGTGGGGTGGACTGAAGCTTTCTTT. This codes for CASSLDPGVGWTEAFF.

The V and J genes are TRBV3-1 (or the pseudogene TRBV3-2) and TRBJ1-3; D is uncertain. Germline CDR1 reads LGHDT; CDR2 reads YNNKEL (reference sequence). CDR3 size: 14 residues. V lost 4 bases to trimming and J lost 7 bases, with 14 bases between them. The CDR3 DNA reads TGTGCCAGCAGCCTCCGATCCAGGCGTAACACCATATATTTT. This translates into CASSLRSRRNTIYF.

The gene calls are TRBV27 and TRBJ2-4; TRBD2 agrees at 7 bases. CDR1 is MNHEY and CDR2 is SMNVEV in the germline V gene (reference sequence). The CDR3 is made up of 15 amino acids. Trimming cost V 2 bases and J 7 bases; bases outside gene matches: 8. CDR3 sequence: CASSLVGGARNIQYF. CDR3 in DNA: TGTGCCAGCAGTTTAGTGGGAGGGGCCCGTAACATTCAGTACTTC.

The J gene is TRBJ1-2, the V gene TRBV10-3, with 11 bases fitting TRBD1. CDR1 ENHRY and CDR2 SYGVKD come from the germline V gene. CDR3 length: 15 amino acids. The V segment lost 4 bases and the J segment 7 bases; nucleotides outside the gene matches: 8. CDR3 sequence: CAISGRTGGSFGYTF. CDR3 DNA: TGTGCCATCAGTGGGCGGACAGGGGGCAGTTTTGGCTACACCTTC.

The chain has TRBV5-1 and TRBJ2-1, with 7 bases aligning to TRBD2. J was trimmed by 0 bases and V by 2 bases; bases with no gene match: 5. Germline CDR1 SGHRS, CDR2 YFSETQ. The CDR3 is made up of 16 amino acids. In DNA, the CDR3 is TGCGCCAGCAGCTTCCAAGCGGGGACCTCCTACAATGAGCAGTTCTTC. It encodes CASSFQAGTSYNEQFF.

This clone was recorded a few times. The chain recombines TRBV30 with TRBJ2-7; 7 nucleotides agree with TRBD2. Germline loops: CDR1 GTSNPN, CDR2 SVGIG (reference sequence). The junction had 4 bases not matched to a gene; V was cut back by 5 bases and J by 3 bases. The CDR3 is 12 residues long. CDR3 protein: CAWDSGGYEQYF. The CDR3 DNA sequence: TGTGCCTGGGACTCGGGAGGCTACGAGCAGTACTTC.

The V and J genes are TRBV28 and TRBJ2-6, with 7 bases identical to TRBD2. In germline, CDR1 is MDHEN, CDR2 SYDVKM. The CDR3 totals 16 residues. The V segment lost 5 bases and the J segment 4 bases; nucleotides outside the gene matches: 8. CDR3 bases: TGTGCCAGCAGTCGACCGGGACTACAGGGGGCCAACGTCCTGACTTTC. Encoded protein: CASSRPGLQGANVLTF.

This rearrangement joins TRBV7-9 to TRBJ2-6; D not certain. V was shortened by 8 bases and J by 0 bases, with 11 bases between the two germline ends. This CDR3 region has 15 residues. Per germline, CDR1 SEHNR and CDR2 FQNEAQ (reference sequence). The CDR3 sequence: CASGIASSGANVLTF. In nucleotides, the CDR3 is TGTGCCAGCGGTATTGCGAGCTCTGGGGCCAACGTCCTGACTTTC.